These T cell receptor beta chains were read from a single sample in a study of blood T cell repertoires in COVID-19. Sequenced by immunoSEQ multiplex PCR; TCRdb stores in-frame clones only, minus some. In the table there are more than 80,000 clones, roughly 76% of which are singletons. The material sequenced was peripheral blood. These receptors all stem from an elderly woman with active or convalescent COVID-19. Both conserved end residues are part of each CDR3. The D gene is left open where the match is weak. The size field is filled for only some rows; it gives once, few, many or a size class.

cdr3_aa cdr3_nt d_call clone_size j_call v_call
CASRSRTGELFF TGTGCCAGTAGGAGTCGGACCGGGGAGCTGTTTTTT - - TRBJ2-2 TRBV19
CASSLETSGDNEQFF TGCGCCAGCAGCTTGGAGACTAGCGGGGACAATGAGCAGTTCTTC TRBD2 once TRBJ2-1 TRBV5-1
CASSVDGGSYNEQFF TGTGCCAGCAGCGTAGATGGCGGGTCCTACAATGAGCAGTTCTTC - - TRBJ2-1 TRBV9
CASSPGQGDEQYF TGTGCCAGTAGTCCAGGACAGGGGGACGAGCAGTACTTC TRBD1 - TRBJ2-7 TRBV19
CASSETAGENTIYF TGTGCCAGCAGTGAAACGGCAGGGGAAAACACCATATATTTT - - TRBJ1-3 TRBV6-1
CASSLAGGDTGELFF TGTGCCAGCAGCTTAGCAGGGGGCGACACCGGGGAGCTGTTTTTT TRBD1 - TRBJ2-2 TRBV7-2
CAWPGGDENTEAFF TGTGCCTGGCCTGGGGGCGATGAGAACACTGAAGCTTTCTTT - - TRBJ1-1 TRBV30
CATSPRQGENTEAFF TGTGCCACCAGCCCCCGACAGGGTGAGAACACTGAAGCTTTCTTT TRBD1 - TRBJ1-1 TRBV15
CSVQDRVNYGYTF TGCAGCGTGCAGGACAGGGTGAACTATGGCTACACCTTC TRBD1 once TRBJ1-2 TRBV29-1
CSVEGGQGLYGYTF TGCAGCGTTGAAGGGGGCCAGGGGCTCTATGGCTACACCTTC - - TRBJ1-2 TRBV29-1
CASSESRQGGEKLFF TGCGCCAGCAGTGAGTCGAGGCAGGGAGGCGAAAAACTGTTTTTT - - TRBJ1-4 TRBV10-1
CASSQWTGGRNEQFF TGCGCCAGCAGCCAATGGACAGGGGGTCGTAATGAGCAGTTCTTC TRBD1 once TRBJ2-1 TRBV4-1
CASSLAVTGNSPLHF TGCGCCAGCAGCTTGGCGGTGACGGGGAATTCACCCCTCCACTTT - - TRBJ1-6 TRBV5-1
CASTADSTRNEQYF TGTGCCAGCACCGCAGACAGCACTCGCAACGAGCAGTACTTC - - TRBJ2-7 TRBV3-1/TRBV3-2
CASSHRTSRFPHSYNEQFF TGCGCCAGCAGTCATCGGACTAGCCGGTTCCCTCACTCCTACAATGAGCAGTTCTTC TRBD2 - TRBJ2-1 TRBV10-1
CASSLVLTGELFF TGTGCCAGCAGCTTAGTACTCACCGGGGAGCTGTTTTTT - - TRBJ2-2 TRBV11-2
CASTQPGANTGELFF TGTGCCAGTACCCAACCGGGGGCGAACACCGGGGAGCTGTTTTTT - - TRBJ2-2 TRBV19
CASSPRQQYGYTF TGTGCCAGCAGCCCTCGACAGCAGTATGGCTACACCTTC - - TRBJ1-2 TRBV11-2
CASSVSVGNTEAFF TGTGCCAGCAGCGTATCCGTCGGGAACACTGAAGCTTTCTTT - - TRBJ1-1 TRBV9
CASSVTGGNADSGNTIYF TGTGCCAGTAGTGTGACAGGGGGGAATGCGGACTCTGGAAACACCATATATTTT TRBD1 - TRBJ1-3 TRBV19
CASSQFDRGGEQYF TGCGCCAGCAGCCAATTCGACAGGGGAGGCGAGCAGTACTTC TRBD1 - TRBJ2-7 TRBV4-3
CASSVAAGAFF TGTGCCAGCAGTGTTGCGGCGGGAGCTTTCTTT - - TRBJ1-1 TRBV2
CASSFDRSSYNSPLHF TGCGCCAGCAGCTTTGATCGGAGCTCCTATAATTCACCCCTCCACTTT - - TRBJ1-6 TRBV5-1
CASSLRAGAEGYEQYF TGTGCCAGCAGTCTCCGAGCGGGAGCCGAAGGGTACGAGCAGTACTTC TRBD2 - TRBJ2-7 TRBV7-2
CAISAGPRQGGSGYTF TGTGCCATCAGTGCGGGACCCCGACAGGGAGGTAGCGGCTACACCTTC TRBD1 - TRBJ1-2 TRBV10-3
CASSQAETQYF TGTGCCAGCAGCCAAGCGGAGACCCAGTACTTC - - TRBJ2-5 TRBV14
CASSLTGSTNYGYTF TGTGCCAGCAGTCTAACAGGGTCAACCAACTATGGCTACACCTTC - - TRBJ1-2 TRBV6-5
CASRPSAGVNEKLFF TGCGCCAGCAGACCCTCGGCAGGGGTAAATGAAAAACTGTTTTTT - - TRBJ1-4 TRBV4-3
CASSLMTGGSLGAEAFF TGTGCCAGCAGCTTGATGACAGGGGGATCCTTAGGGGCTGAAGCTTTCTTT TRBD1 - TRBJ1-1 TRBV5-4
CASSLTLGNTIYF TGTGCCAGCAGTTTAACTCTTGGAAACACCATATATTTT - - TRBJ1-3 TRBV28
CASSLAGLTDTQYF TGTGCCAGCAGCTTGGCAGGGCTCACAGATACGCAGTATTTT - once TRBJ2-3 TRBV7-9
CASGSGVGTDTQYF TGTGCCAGCGGCTCGGGGGTAGGCACAGATACGCAGTATTTT - - TRBJ2-3 TRBV2
CASSLQVENYGYTF TGTGCCAGCAGTTTACAGGTGGAAAACTATGGCTACACCTTC - - TRBJ1-2 TRBV28
CASSALRGYTF TGTGCCAGCAGCGCCCTCAGGGGCTACACCTTC - once TRBJ1-2 TRBV25-1
CASSQEIGQGYGYTF TGCGCCAGCAGCCAAGAAATAGGGCAGGGCTATGGCTACACCTTC - once TRBJ1-2 TRBV4-1
CASSHGQGAGYTF TGTGCCAGCAGCCATGGACAGGGGGCTGGCTACACCTTC TRBD1 few TRBJ1-2 TRBV3-1/TRBV3-2